The 10 T cell receptor beta chains listed next were all sequenced from one sample in a study of blood T cell repertoires in COVID-19 (TCRdb year 2020). The protocol used for the library was the immunoSEQ multiplex PCR assay. What TCRdb holds here is the immuneACCESS table cut down to in-frame rearrangements. Part of the clones is not present; checked against another copy, under half of the missing clones reflect an unresolved V gene, and the others are unexplained. This sample gives roughly 97,000 clones in total; just under 85% of them show up just once. The ten most abundant clones make up 3% to 4% of the sample. The sample taken for sequencing was peripheral blood. The source is a woman aged 80 or older with active or convalescent COVID-19.

This clone showed up just a few times. Other DNA sequences from this sample encode an identical CDR3 as well. The chain joins TRBV10-3 to TRBJ1-2, with D possibly TRBD1 on 5 matching bases. CDR1 is ENHRY and CDR2 is SYGVKD in the germline V gene. The germline V and J ends were trimmed by 0 bases and 5 bases, with 7 bases remaining between them. CDR3 size: 13 residues. The CDR3 region is CAISESRGYGYTF. The CDR3 DNA is TGTGCCATCAGTGAGTCTCGGGGGTATGGCTACACCTTC.

This chain links TRBV2 with TRBJ2-1, with 9 bases identical to TRBD2. In germline, CDR1 is SNHLY, CDR2 FYNNEI. This CDR3 has 12 amino acids. The junction had 3 bases not matched to a gene; V was cut back by 7 bases and J by 8 bases. CDR3 amino acids: CASKTSGDEQFF. In nucleotides, the CDR3 is TGTGCCAGCAAGACTAGCGGTGATGAGCAGTTCTTC.

CDR3 residues: CSASEAGHATQYF. The CDR3 nucleotides read TGCAGTGCCAGTGAGGCAGGGCATGCAACCCAGTACTTC. J is TRBJ2-5 and V is TRBV20-1; TRBD1 might be the D (5 bases). V was clipped by 6 bases and J by 8 bases, with 19 bases between them. Germline values: CDR1 DFQATT, CDR2 SNEGSKA (reference sequence). This CDR3 has 13 residues.

This chain connects TRBV28 to TRBJ1-1, with D tentatively TRBD1 (6 bases). Germline V gene sequence: CDR1 MDHEN, CDR2 SYDVKM. Deletions cut 6 bases from V and 3 bases from J, with 8 bases between. CDR3 length equals 12 residues. In nucleotides, the CDR3 is TGTGCCAGCAGGGCAGGGGACACTGAAGCTTTCTTT. It is translated as CASRAGDTEAFF.

V usage is TRBV7-9 and J usage is TRBJ2-1; 8 nucleotides line up with TRBD1. Germline V gene sequence: CDR1 SEHNR, CDR2 FQNEAQ (reference sequence). J was trimmed by 8 bases and V by 4 bases; bases with no gene match: 7. CDR3 size: 14 residues. CDR3 residues: CASSYSGGIDEQFF. The CDR3 DNA is TGTGCCAGCAGCTATTCAGGGGGCATAGATGAGCAGTTCTTC.

The DNA of the CDR3 is TGTGCCAGCAGCCCAATGGACAGGAGCTACGAGCAGTACTTC. Its translation: CASSPMDRSYEQYF. The chain is built from TRBV3-1 (or the pseudogene TRBV3-2) and TRBJ2-7; 7 bases agree with TRBD1. CDR3 length: 14 residues. Germline V gene data show CDR1 as LGHDT and CDR2 as YNNKEL (reference sequence). J lost 3 bases, V lost 4 bases, and 6 bases had no gene match.

J is TRBJ2-7 and V is TRBV7-2; D not resolved. The CDR3 length is 13 residues. CDR1 is SGHTA, CDR2 FQGNSA, per germline. V lost 6 bases and J lost 3, with 12 bases in between. For the CDR3, the DNA is TGTGCCAGCAGTTCCCGACTTGGCTACGAGCAGTACTTC. Its translation: CASSSRLGYEQYF.

The chain combines TRBV6-2 or TRBV6-3 with TRBJ1-5; no firm D call. The V end lost 2 bases, the J end lost 4 bases, and 3 bases lay between the germline ends. This CDR3 is 12 amino acids long. Germline loops: CDR1 MNHEY, CDR2 SVGEGT. The CDR3: CASSYANQPQHF. The DNA of the CDR3 is TGTGCCAGCAGTTACGCGAATCAGCCCCAGCATTTT.

This clone was seen a few times. The chain combines TRBV5-6 with TRBJ1-4; 10 positions match TRBD1. Looked up from germline, CDR1 is SGHDT and CDR2 is YYEEEE. V trimming: 1 base; J trimming: 1 base; junction bases outside the gene matches: 1. This CDR3 spans 16 amino acids. For the CDR3, the DNA is TGTGCCAGCAGCTTGCGGACAGGGGGAACTAATGAAAAACTGTTTTTT. Its protein product is CASSLRTGGTNEKLFF.

This clone appeared a single time. The rearrangement joins TRBV28 to TRBJ2-7; D possibly corresponds to TRBD1 (5 bases). CDR3 length: 15 residues. The V gene lost 6 bases and the J gene lost 3 bases, with 18 bases spanning the gap. Per germline, CDR1 MDHEN and CDR2 SYDVKM. CDR3 in DNA: TGTGCCAGCAGCCCCCGGTGGGGCCCCAACTACGAGCAGTACTTC. Its translation is CASSPRWGPNYEQYF.